Shown below are 19 T cell receptor delta chains from a single sample sequenced in a study of γδ T cells in repeated Plasmodium falciparum infection. TCRdb reprocessed the multiplex PCR reads through CATT. The repertoire holds tens of thousands of delta-chain clones, with 0.98% as singletons. Flow sorting of PBMC yielded separate Vgamma9/Vdelta2+ and Vdelta2-negative gammadelta T cell populations for bulk repertoire analysis. Source material: gamma-delta T cells from blood. These receptors all come from a pool of human donors (malaria-infected and uninfected, not separated).

With respect to this clone: The TCRdb protein comes from a much larger clone and disagrees with this DNA's translation at residue 11, likely due to a read error; the protein given here is derived from the DNA. This sequence joins TRDV2 and TRDJ1; 8 positions match TRDD3. Germline values: CDR1 GEAIGNYY, CDR2 EKD. The V segment lost 3 bases and the J segment 0 bases; nucleotides outside the gene matches: 14. The CDR3 is 18 residues long. CDR3 region: CACDPKVLGASYTDKLIF. The CDR3 coding sequence is TGTGCCTGTGACCCGAAGGTACTGGGGGCTTCGTACACCGATAAACTCATCTTT.

This clone was detected only a few times. TCRdb's entry gives the protein of a much larger clone, which mismatches this DNA's translation at residue 3, likely from a read error; the protein reported here is translated from the DNA. The chain links TRDV2 to TRDJ1, with D tentatively TRDD3 (5 bases). The J gene was missing in TCRdb and was found by matching the end of the DNA to germline. The germline CDR1 and CDR2 sequences are GEAIGNYY and EKD. This CDR3 region has 14 residues. This CDR3 reads CARDGVGSRDKLIF. In nucleotides, the CDR3 is TGTGCCCGTGACGGGGTGGGATCACGCGATAAACTCATCTTT.

The table lists this clone with a few counts. The protein in TCRdb stems from a much larger clone and differs at residue 8 from this DNA's translation, likely a read error; here the protein is translated from the DNA. CDR3 in DNA: TGTGCTCTTGGGGAACGTATCCCTTTGTACTGGGGGATACAGGGAGAACTCATCTTT. Amino acids: CALGERIPLYWGIQGELIF. The chain has TRDV1 and TRDJ1, with 12 nucleotides matching TRDD3. The J gene was missing in TCRdb and was found by matching the end of the DNA to germline. This CDR3 comprises 19 residues. CDR1 is TSWWSYY, CDR2 QGS, per germline. The J segment lost 9 bases and the V segment lost 1 base, leaving 18 bases of the junction unmatched.

This clone has a handful of counts. A far more abundant clone sits one base away, making this likely a read error. Within the sample, other DNA sequences also encode this same CDR3. No J gene was assigned, while the V gene was called as TRDV2. This CDR3 has 11 amino acids. Looked up from germline, CDR1 is GEAIGNYY and CDR2 is EKD. Written as DNA, the CDR3 is TGTGCCTGTGGACTGGGAGACAAACTCATCTTC. Translated: CACGLGDKLIF.

With regard to this clone: The protein given by TCRdb reflects a much larger clone and differs at residue 12 from this DNA's translation, likely from a read error; the protein shown is the DNA's translation. CDR3 bases: TGTGCTCTTGGGGAAAACTTCGCCGATAAACTCACCTTT. Translation: CALGENFADKLTF. V gene TRDV1 was called; the J gene was not. The length of the CDR3 is 13 residues. Germline CDR1 reads TSWWSYY; CDR2 reads QGS.

This clone showed up just a few times. The TCRdb record carries a much larger clone's protein, which differs from this DNA's translation at residue 6; a read error is the likely cause, and the protein listed here is the DNA translation. V is TRDV1 and J is TRDJ1, with 10 nucleotides matching TRDD3. CDR1 TSWWSYY and CDR2 QGS come from the germline V gene. J lost 3 bases, V lost 5 bases, and 15 bases had no gene match. This CDR3 spans 18 amino acids. In nucleotides, the CDR3 is TGTGCTCTTGGGACCCAGGCCTTCGTGGGGGATACAGCCGATAAACTCATCTTT. Protein sequence: CALGTQAFVGDTADKLIF.

This clone showed up just a few times. TCRdb has a much larger clone's protein, which differs at residue 12 from the translation of this DNA, likely because of a read error; what is shown is the protein translated from the DNA. The chain joins TRDV1 to TRDJ1; 13 bases are a match to TRDD3. The J gene was missing in TCRdb and was found by matching the end of the DNA to germline. This CDR3 has 16 residues. With 3 bases clipped from V and 7 bases from J, the junction kept 8 bases outside the gene matches. Germline V gene sequence: CDR1 TSWWSYY, CDR2 QGS. The CDR3 reads CALGEHTGGYAGKLIF. As DNA, the CDR3 is TGTGCTCTTGGGGAGCATACTGGGGGATACGCAGGTAAACTCATCTTT.

About this clone itself: TCRdb's entry gives the protein of a much larger clone, which mismatches this DNA's translation at residue 13, likely from a read error; the protein reported here is translated from the DNA. The chain combines TRDV1 with TRDJ1, with 10 bases lining up with TRDD3. The J gene was not available in TCRdb and was assigned here by matching the DNA to germline segments. The CDR3 has 19 amino acids. Germline CDR1 and CDR2: TSWWSYY and QGS. V shed 4 bases, J shed 0 bases, and the junction held 14 bases outside the gene matches. CDR3 sequence: CALGACIIGGYLHTDKLIF. The CDR3 coding sequence is TGTGCTCTTGGGGCCTGTATAATTGGGGGATACCTGCACACCGATAAACTCATCTTT.

This clone was observed at least ten times. This chain connects TRDV1 to TRDJ1; 12 nucleotides align to TRDD3. Trimming cost V 1 base and J 9 bases; bases outside gene matches: 18. The CDR3 totals 19 residues. Per the germline V gene, CDR1 is TSWWSYY and CDR2 is QGS. The CDR3 DNA is TGTGCTCTTGGGGAACCGTATTTCCCCCCAACTGGGGGATACCGAGAACTCATCTTT. Translation gives CALGEPYFPPTGGYRELIF.

The sample holds a few counts of this clone. The protein TCRdb lists belongs to a much larger clone and differs from this DNA's translation at residue 12, which points to a read error; the protein shown is made from the DNA. This chain connects TRDV1 to TRDJ1, with TRDD3 identical over 7 bases. The CDR3 runs to 20 residues. Per the germline V gene, CDR1 is TSWWSYY and CDR2 is QGS. With V trimmed by 4 bases and J by 0 bases, 20 bases remained unmatched. The CDR3 nucleotides read TGTGCTCTTGGGGGGATTCTCCTCCCGGGATACACCTCCTACACCGATAAACTCATCTTT. The encoded protein is CALGGILLPGYTSYTDKLIF.

This clone has only a few counts. The protein TCRdb gives is from a much larger clone and does not agree with this DNA's translation at residue 4, likely a read error; the protein shown here comes from the DNA. The genes are TRDV2 and TRDJ1; 13 bases line up with TRDD3. Germline matching of the DNA provided the J gene here, since TCRdb leaves it blank. The CDR3 totals 19 residues. Germline V gives CDR1 GEAIGNYY, CDR2 EKD. Losses at the gene ends were 5 bases for V and 7 bases for J; bases not matched to a gene: 21. The CDR3 DNA follows: TGTGCCTGTGCAATCCCCGGGGACTGGACAACTGGGGGATACGGTAAACTCATCTTT. This codes for CACAIPGDWTTGGYGKLIF.

A word on this clone: TCRdb's entry gives the protein of a much larger clone, which mismatches this DNA's translation at residue 3, likely from a read error; the protein reported here is translated from the DNA. V is TRDV2 and J is TRDJ1; 9 bases fit TRDD3. TCRdb gives no J gene; it was assigned here by matching the DNA to germline. CDR1 GEAIGNYY and CDR2 EKD come from the germline V gene. The CDR3 totals 18 residues. In DNA, the CDR3 is TGTGCCAGTGACACCGTTGTACCTGGGGGATCCATCACCGATAAACTCATCTTT. This encodes CASDTVVPGGSITDKLIF.

Details on this clone: A far larger clone lies a single base away; this is likely a read error. The V call is TRDV2, the J call TRDJ1; 10 bases are a match to TRDD3. Because TCRdb records no J gene, it was assigned here through a match of the DNA to germline. From germline, CDR1 is GEAIGNYY and CDR2 EKD. The CDR3 runs 21 residues. Trimming took 0 bases from V and 0 from J; bases not matched to a gene: 18. CDR3 amino acids: CACDTVRPLTGGFQYTDKLIF. Here the CDR3 DNA reads TGTGCCTGTGACACCGTTCGTCCCCTTACTGGGGGATTCCAGTACACCGATAAACTCATCTTT.

On this clone itself: TCRdb's entry gives the protein of a much larger clone, which mismatches this DNA's translation at residue 4, likely from a read error; the protein reported here is translated from the DNA. The V gene is TRDV1, the J gene TRDJ1; D not resolved. This CDR3 comprises 16 residues. In germline, CDR1 is TSWWSYY, CDR2 QGS. The CDR3 DNA reads as TGTGCTCTTGAGGAACTAAGCACCGGGACGGCCGATAAACTCATCTTT. This gives the protein CALEELSTGTADKLIF.

This clone has only a few counts. The TCRdb record carries a much larger clone's protein, which differs from this DNA's translation at residue 10; a read error is the likely cause, and the protein listed here is the DNA translation. This chain connects TRDV2 to TRDJ1; TRDD3 matches 9 bases. Because TCRdb records no J gene, it was assigned here through a match of the DNA to germline. CDR3 size: 16 residues. The germline CDR1 and CDR2 sequences are GEAIGNYY and EKD. Trimming at V came to 7 bases and at J to 4 bases, leaving 15 bases not matched to a gene. The CDR3 loop reads CAWGFSYWGRLDKLIF. In DNA form, the CDR3 reads TGTGCCTGGGGATTCTCGTACTGGGGGAGACTCGATAAACTCATCTTT.

A remark on this clone: TCRdb assigns this DNA the protein of a much larger clone, which departs from its translation at residue 9; this likely reflects a read error, and the protein shown comes from translating the DNA. This chain links TRDV1 with TRDJ2; 13 bases match TRDD3. The J gene, missing from TCRdb, was assigned here through DNA to germline matching. The CDR3 has 22 amino acids. J gave up 4 bases and V 3 bases, and 20 bases lay outside the gene matches. Looked up from germline, CDR1 is TSWWSYY and CDR2 is QGS. The CDR3 reads CALGDQAFPGYWGIRWTAQLFF. The CDR3 DNA reads as TGTGCTCTTGGGGATCAAGCCTTCCCTGGGTACTGGGGGATACGTTGGACAGCACAACTCTTCTTT.

For this clone: For this DNA, TCRdb reports the protein of a much larger clone, which diverges at residue 3, most likely from a read error; the protein presented here is translated directly from the DNA. The rearrangement uses TRDV1 and TRDJ1; the D gene is possibly TRDD3 (6 bases). Germline V lookup: CDR1 TSWWSYY, CDR2 QGS. The CDR3 loop spans 19 amino acids. The CDR3 sequence: CARGAFLLGGLPYTDKLIF. The CDR3 coding sequence is TGTGCTCGTGGGGCTTTCCTTTTGGGGGGACTACCGTACACTGATAAACTCATCTTT.

A remark on this clone: The protein in TCRdb stems from a much larger clone and differs at residue 3 from this DNA's translation, likely a read error; here the protein is translated from the DNA. This sequence joins TRDV2 and TRDJ1, with TRDD3 matching over 11 bases. The junction had 14 bases not matched to a gene; V was cut back by 7 bases and J by 2 bases. Germline CDR1 reads GEAIGNYY; CDR2 reads EKD. This CDR3 is 17 amino acids long. CDR3 nucleotide sequence: TGTGCCTGGGACCTGGTACTGGGGGATAGCACGACCGATAAACTCATCTTT. The encoded protein is CAWDLVLGDSTTDKLIF.

As regards this clone: A far bigger clonotype differs at one base, so this is likely a read error. The chain is built from TRDV2 and TRDJ1, with 13 bases identical to TRDD3. TCRdb records no J gene; here it was assigned by comparing the DNA to germline. Germline CDR1 reads GEAIGNYY; CDR2 reads EKD. V lost 0 bases and J lost 5; bases outside the gene matches: 11. This CDR3 is 18 amino acids long. The CDR3 spells CACDTLLGDTRVTDKLIF. The CDR3, as DNA: TGTGCCTGTGACACCCTACTGGGGGATACGCGGGTCACTGATAAACTCATCTTT.